This is a list of T cell receptor beta chains from one sample in a study of T cell changes during pregnancy in multiple sclerosis. Produced via immunoSEQ multiplex PCR; TCRdb's table is partial and in-frame only. The sample has 55,000 to 70,000 clones, around 94% seen once. Sequenced material: CD8+ T cells from peripheral blood mononuclear cells, taken in the third trimester of pregnancy. All receptors derive from a female donor in good health, enrolled as a control in a pregnancy study. Both conserved end residues are part of each CDR3. Fields, in order: clone size, V gene, J gene, D gene, CDR3 protein, CDR3 DNA. D genes are given only for firm matches. Clone size is shown for a subset of rows, as once, few, many or a class of expanded clone.

clone size: -
V gene: TRBV7-2
J gene: TRBJ2-7
D gene: TRBD1
CDR3 protein: CASSSHAGGASYEQYF
CDR3 DNA: TGTGCCAGCAGCTCCCATGCAGGGGGCGCCTCCTACGAGCAGTACTTC

clone size: -
V gene: TRBV6-5
J gene: TRBJ2-2
D gene: -
CDR3 protein: CASSYTGSGELFF
CDR3 DNA: TGTGCCAGCAGTTATACAGGGTCCGGGGAGCTGTTTTTT

clone size: -
V gene: TRBV9
J gene: TRBJ2-3
D gene: -
CDR3 protein: CASSVVDGSTDTQYF
CDR3 DNA: TGTGCCAGCAGCGTAGTAGATGGTAGCACAGATACGCAGTATTTT

clone size: -
V gene: TRBV21-1
J gene: TRBJ1-5
D gene: -
CDR3 protein: CASSKEGRWVASNRGRWNQPQHF
CDR3 DNA: TGTGCCAGCAGCAAAGAGGGCCGCTGGGTCGCCTCTAACAGGGGGCGATGGAATCAGCCCCAGCATTTT

clone size: -
V gene: TRBV19
J gene: TRBJ1-6
D gene: -
CDR3 protein: CASSTGDLALHF
CDR3 DNA: TGTGCCAGTAGTACAGGGGATCTCGCCCTCCACTTT

clone size: -
V gene: TRBV14
J gene: TRBJ2-2
D gene: TRBD1
CDR3 protein: CASSQRTGRELFF
CDR3 DNA: TGTGCCAGCAGCCAAAGGACAGGGAGGGAGCTGTTTTTT

clone size: -
V gene: TRBV4-1
J gene: TRBJ2-7
D gene: -
CDR3 protein: CASSQILGAAGHEQYF
CDR3 DNA: TGCGCCAGCAGCCAAATCCTAGGCGCGGCGGGGCACGAGCAGTACTTC

clone size: -
V gene: TRBV6-6
J gene: TRBJ2-5
D gene: -
CDR3 protein: CASRGRETQYF
CDR3 DNA: TGTGCCAGCCGAGGGCGGGAGACCCAGTACTTC

clone size: -
V gene: TRBV7-8
J gene: TRBJ2-2
D gene: -
CDR3 protein: CASSREGRRNTGELFF
CDR3 DNA: TGTGCCAGCAGCCGTGAGGGTAGGAGGAACACCGGGGAGCTGTTTTTT

clone size: -
V gene: TRBV6-1
J gene: TRBJ1-1
D gene: TRBD1
CDR3 protein: CASIDRGSEAFF
CDR3 DNA: TGTGCCAGCATCGACAGGGGGTCTGAAGCTTTCTTT

clone size: -
V gene: TRBV27
J gene: TRBJ1-2
D gene: -
CDR3 protein: CASSSSPGADGYTF
CDR3 DNA: TGTGCCAGCAGTTCGTCTCCGGGAGCGGATGGCTACACCTTC

clone size: -
V gene: TRBV2
J gene: TRBJ1-6
D gene: TRBD1
CDR3 protein: CASSYRGRSPLHF
CDR3 DNA: TGTGCCAGCAGCTACAGGGGGCGATCACCCCTCCACTTT

clone size: once
V gene: TRBV7-9
J gene: TRBJ2-1
D gene: -
CDR3 protein: CASSLVAHNEQFF
CDR3 DNA: TGTGCCAGCAGCTTAGTAGCCCACAATGAGCAGTTCTTC

clone size: once
V gene: TRBV15
J gene: TRBJ2-1
D gene: -
CDR3 protein: CATSQLRDMGEQFF
CDR3 DNA: TGTGCCACCAGCCAACTCAGGGATATGGGTGAGCAGTTCTTC

clone size: -
V gene: TRBV30
J gene: TRBJ2-1
D gene: TRBD2
CDR3 protein: CAWSVLTSGGSEQFF
CDR3 DNA: TGTGCCTGGAGTGTATTGACTAGCGGGGGCAGTGAGCAGTTCTTC

clone size: -
V gene: TRBV27
J gene: TRBJ1-2
D gene: TRBD1
CDR3 protein: CASSSTGAGGYTF
CDR3 DNA: TGTGCCAGCAGTTCGACAGGGGCGGGGGGCTACACCTTC

clone size: -
V gene: TRBV27
J gene: TRBJ2-1
D gene: TRBD2
CDR3 protein: CASSLSATSGRPTYNEQFF
CDR3 DNA: TGTGCCAGCAGTTTATCCGCGACTAGCGGGAGACCTACCTACAATGAGCAGTTCTTC

clone size: -
V gene: TRBV7-2
J gene: TRBJ1-2
D gene: TRBD1
CDR3 protein: CASSEIGTGGETF
CDR3 DNA: TGTGCCAGCAGCGAGATCGGGACAGGGGGCGAAACCTTC

clone size: -
V gene: TRBV5-6
J gene: TRBJ1-1
D gene: -
CDR3 protein: CASSLASRVRGNTEAFF
CDR3 DNA: TGTGCCAGCAGCTTGGCTAGTCGGGTCAGGGGGAACACTGAAGCTTTCTTT

clone size: -
V gene: TRBV5-3
J gene: TRBJ2-2
D gene: -
CDR3 protein: CARSGREAGELFF
CDR3 DNA: TGTGCCAGAAGCGGCAGGGAGGCCGGGGAGCTGTTTTTT

clone size: -
V gene: TRBV19
J gene: TRBJ2-3
D gene: -
CDR3 protein: CASTKDLEGDTQYF
CDR3 DNA: TGTGCCAGTACCAAAGACCTGGAGGGAGATACGCAGTATTTT

clone size: -
V gene: TRBV5-6
J gene: TRBJ2-1
D gene: TRBD1
CDR3 protein: CASSLVGQGYNEQFF
CDR3 DNA: TGTGCCAGCAGCTTGGTGGGACAGGGGTACAATGAGCAGTTCTTC

clone size: once
V gene: TRBV9
J gene: TRBJ2-5
D gene: TRBD1
CDR3 protein: CASSVASGGIQETQYF
CDR3 DNA: TGTGCCAGCAGCGTAGCTTCAGGGGGCATCCAAGAGACCCAGTACTTC

clone size: -
V gene: TRBV4-3
J gene: TRBJ1-2
D gene: -
CDR3 protein: CASSLTTGQGGYTF
CDR3 DNA: TGCGCCAGCAGCCTAACGACGGGGCAGGGAGGGTACACCTTC

clone size: -
V gene: TRBV14
J gene: TRBJ1-1
D gene: -
CDR3 protein: CASSQVGRGIEAFF
CDR3 DNA: TGTGCCAGCAGCCAAGTAGGCCGGGGTATCGAAGCTTTCTTT

clone size: -
V gene: TRBV6-6
J gene: TRBJ2-1
D gene: -
CDR3 protein: CASTAGDEQFF
CDR3 DNA: TGTGCCAGCACCGCCGGGGATGAGCAGTTCTTC

clone size: -
V gene: TRBV5-6
J gene: TRBJ1-2
D gene: -
CDR3 protein: CASSLRPGSLNYGYTF
CDR3 DNA: TGTGCCAGCAGCTTAAGGCCAGGGTCATTGAACTATGGCTACACCTTC

clone size: once
V gene: TRBV30
J gene: TRBJ1-1
D gene: TRBD1
CDR3 protein: CACIYRTGRTEAFF
CDR3 DNA: TGTGCCTGTATTTATAGGACAGGGAGAACTGAAGCTTTCTTT

clone size: once
V gene: TRBV5-5
J gene: TRBJ1-6
D gene: -
CDR3 protein: CASSLIWFTADSPLHF
CDR3 DNA: TGTGCCAGCAGCTTGATTTGGTTTACAGCCGATTCACCCCTCCACTTT

clone size: few
V gene: TRBV7-9
J gene: TRBJ1-1
D gene: -
CDR3 protein: CASSYPTNTEAFF
CDR3 DNA: TGTGCCAGCAGCTACCCTACGAACACTGAAGCTTTCTTT

clone size: -
V gene: TRBV4-1
J gene: TRBJ1-1
D gene: -
CDR3 protein: CASSQDRGGGVEAFF
CDR3 DNA: TGCGCCAGCAGCCAAGATCGGGGAGGTGGGGTTGAAGCTTTCTTT

clone size: -
V gene: TRBV7-9
J gene: TRBJ2-5
D gene: -
CDR3 protein: CASSSFTLSGETQYF
CDR3 DNA: TGTGCCAGCAGCTCCTTTACCTTATCCGGGGAGACCCAGTACTTC

clone size: -
V gene: TRBV19
J gene: TRBJ2-7
D gene: -
CDR3 protein: CASSDRDSSYEQYF
CDR3 DNA: TGTGCCAGTAGTGACCGGGACTCGAGCTACGAGCAGTACTTC

clone size: -
V gene: TRBV13
J gene: TRBJ2-1
D gene: -
CDR3 protein: CASNEKSSYNEQFF
CDR3 DNA: TGTGCCAGCAACGAGAAGAGCTCCTACAATGAGCAGTTCTTC

clone size: -
V gene: TRBV6-1
J gene: TRBJ1-2
D gene: TRBD1
CDR3 protein: CASSETGDGYTF
CDR3 DNA: TGTGCCAGCAGCGAGACAGGGGATGGCTACACCTTC

clone size: -
V gene: TRBV4-3
J gene: TRBJ2-5
D gene: TRBD2
CDR3 protein: CASSQDRAGGVQETQYF
CDR3 DNA: TGCGCCAGCAGCCAAGATCGAGCGGGGGGGGTCCAAGAGACCCAGTACTTC

clone size: -
V gene: TRBV6-5
J gene: TRBJ1-2
D gene: TRBD1
CDR3 protein: CASRPRQGKLNGYTF
CDR3 DNA: TGTGCCAGCAGGCCCCGACAGGGGAAGTTGAATGGCTACACCTTC

clone size: -
V gene: TRBV4-1
J gene: TRBJ1-1
D gene: -
CDR3 protein: CASSQEEQVESAFF
CDR3 DNA: TGCGCCAGCAGCCAAGAAGAACAGGTCGAGTCAGCTTTCTTT

clone size: -
V gene: TRBV5-6
J gene: TRBJ1-1
D gene: TRBD1
CDR3 protein: CASRWTGGYTEAFF
CDR3 DNA: TGTGCCAGCAGGTGGACAGGGGGCTACACTGAAGCTTTCTTT

clone size: -
V gene: TRBV9
J gene: TRBJ2-1
D gene: -
CDR3 protein: CASSVEGETYNEQFF
CDR3 DNA: TGTGCCAGCAGCGTAGAGGGGGAGACCTACAATGAGCAGTTCTTC

clone size: -
V gene: TRBV30
J gene: TRBJ1-1
D gene: -
CDR3 protein: CAWSKANTEAFF
CDR3 DNA: TGTGCCTGGAGTAAAGCGAACACTGAAGCTTTCTTT

clone size: -
V gene: TRBV7-8
J gene: TRBJ2-1
D gene: -
CDR3 protein: CASSSTDNEQFF
CDR3 DNA: TGTGCCAGCAGCTCTACTGACAATGAGCAGTTCTTC

clone size: -
V gene: TRBV7-2
J gene: TRBJ2-3
D gene: -
CDR3 protein: CASSLGRAPLPPDTQYF
CDR3 DNA: TGTGCCAGCAGCTTAGGGAGGGCTCCACTCCCCCCAGATACGCAGTATTTT

clone size: -
V gene: TRBV27
J gene: TRBJ2-3
D gene: -
CDR3 protein: CASSTRADTQYF
CDR3 DNA: TGTGCCAGCAGTACCAGGGCAGATACGCAGTATTTT

clone size: -
V gene: TRBV4-3
J gene: TRBJ2-7
D gene: -
CDR3 protein: CASSQLKSASSYEQYF
CDR3 DNA: TGCGCCAGCAGCCAACTAAAGTCCGCTAGCTCCTACGAGCAGTACTTC

clone size: -
V gene: TRBV29-1
J gene: TRBJ2-2
D gene: TRBD2
CDR3 protein: CSVPRRGGGTGELFF
CDR3 DNA: TGCAGCGTCCCCCGTCGGGGGGGTGGCACCGGGGAGCTGTTTTTT

clone size: -
V gene: TRBV15
J gene: TRBJ2-3
D gene: TRBD2
CDR3 protein: CATSPRTSGGHTDTQYF
CDR3 DNA: TGTGCCACCAGCCCCCGGACTAGCGGGGGGCATACAGATACGCAGTATTTT

clone size: -
V gene: TRBV5-6
J gene: TRBJ1-1
D gene: -
CDR3 protein: CASTSRTANTEAFF
CDR3 DNA: TGTGCCAGCACTTCCAGGACAGCCAACACTGAAGCTTTCTTT

clone size: once
V gene: TRBV2
J gene: TRBJ1-6
D gene: TRBD1
CDR3 protein: CASSPRGTAVEPLHF
CDR3 DNA: TGTGCCAGCAGCCCCCGAGGGACAGCGGTAGAGCCCCTCCACTTT

clone size: few
V gene: TRBV11-2
J gene: TRBJ1-2
D gene: -
CDR3 protein: CASTRRILTDYGYTF
CDR3 DNA: TGTGCCAGCACCCGACGGATCCTCACAGACTATGGCTACACCTTC

clone size: -
V gene: TRBV5-6
J gene: TRBJ1-1
D gene: TRBD1
CDR3 protein: CASSLGQGWAEAFF
CDR3 DNA: TGTGCCAGCAGCTTGGGACAGGGTTGGGCTGAAGCTTTCTTT

clone size: -
V gene: TRBV27
J gene: TRBJ2-7
D gene: -
CDR3 protein: CASSFSTGEQYF
CDR3 DNA: TGTGCCAGCAGTTTTTCAACAGGGGAGCAGTACTTC

clone size: -
V gene: TRBV6-4
J gene: TRBJ2-7
D gene: -
CDR3 protein: CASSDSTVWEWYF
CDR3 DNA: TGTGCCAGCAGTGACTCCACAGTATGGGAGTGGTACTTC

clone size: -
V gene: TRBV27
J gene: TRBJ2-3
D gene: TRBD2
CDR3 protein: CASSLGGGGDTQYF
CDR3 DNA: TGTGCCAGCAGTTTAGGCGGGGGTGGAGATACGCAGTATTTT

clone size: -
V gene: TRBV27
J gene: TRBJ1-4
D gene: -
CDR3 protein: CASSLRRFELGDDEKLFF
CDR3 DNA: TGTGCCAGCAGTTTACGTCGATTCGAATTGGGAGATGATGAAAAACTGTTTTTT

clone size: -
V gene: TRBV9
J gene: TRBJ1-1
D gene: TRBD1
CDR3 protein: CASSVGLTGDTEAFF
CDR3 DNA: TGTGCCAGCAGCGTAGGGTTAACAGGGGACACTGAAGCTTTCTTT

clone size: -
V gene: TRBV14
J gene: TRBJ2-7
D gene: TRBD1
CDR3 protein: CASSPATGAPYEQYF
CDR3 DNA: TGTGCCAGCAGCCCAGCGACAGGGGCTCCCTACGAGCAGTACTTC